Shown below are 17 T cell receptor beta chains from a single sample sequenced in a study of shared T cell receptors in the human thymus. Some clones are missing from TCRdb's copy, which holds only in-frame ones; the method was immunoSEQ multiplex PCR. The sample has some 400,000 clones, around 95% seen once. Sequencing was carried out using thymocytes. These receptors were obtained from a human donor.

This chain links TRBV6-4 with TRBJ2-1; D unresolved. Between the trimmed V and J ends, which lost 8 bases and 8 bases, there was a span of 10 bases. Germline lookup yields CDR1 MRHNA and CDR2 SNTAGT. The CDR3 length is 11 residues. The CDR3 nucleotides read TGTGCCAGCGGTTTGGGCGATGAGCAGTTCTTC. This translates into CASGLGDEQFF.

This sequence joins TRBV6-1 and TRBJ2-3, with D perhaps being TRBD1 or TRBD2 (5 bases each). The V end lost 7 bases, the J end lost 5 bases, and 13 bases lay between the germline ends. CDR1 is MNHNS, CDR2 SASEGT, per germline. This CDR3 has 13 residues. Here the CDR3 DNA reads TGTGCCAGCAACTACGGGACGAAAGATACGCAGTATTTT. Protein sequence: CASNYGTKDTQYF.

In this sample, this clone turned up a few times. The rearrangement joins TRBV28 to TRBJ1-5, with 8 bases aligning to TRBD1. The trim removed 0 bases at V and 3 bases at J, leaving 1 base unmatched. CDR3 length: 15 residues. Looked up from germline, CDR1 is MDHEN and CDR2 is SYDVKM. The CDR3 region is CASSLWDRDNQPQHF. The CDR3 coding sequence is TGTGCCAGCAGTTTATGGGACAGGGACAATCAGCCCCAGCATTTT.

CDR3 sequence: CSVGTSRSSYEQYF. In nucleotides, the CDR3 is TGCAGCGTTGGGACTAGCAGGAGCTCCTACGAGCAGTACTTC. The chain carries TRBV29-1 and TRBJ2-7; TRBD2 matches at 8 bases. This CDR3 is 14 amino acids long. The germline V gene encodes CDR1 SQVTM and CDR2 ANQGSEA. After removal of 4 bases from V and 0 bases from J, the junction contained 5 bases not matched to a gene.

The chain employs TRBV27 and TRBJ1-5; D not certain. The V gene's germline CDR1 is MNHEY and CDR2 SMNVEV (reference sequence). The V end lost 0 bases, the J end lost 1 base, and 7 bases lay between the germline ends. This CDR3 contains 15 residues. CDR3 sequence: CASSLSWFSNQPQHF. The CDR3 DNA reads TGTGCCAGCAGTTTATCGTGGTTCAGCAATCAGCCCCAGCATTTT.

The chain carries TRBV6-4 and TRBJ2-1; D is perhaps TRBD2 (5 bases). Trimming pared 0 bases from V and 5 bases from J, leaving 11 bases between. The CDR3 sequence is 15 residues long. Germline V CDR1 and CDR2: MRHNA, SNTAGT. DNA for the CDR3: TGTGCCAGCAGTGACTCTGGAGGTCTACACAATGAGCAGTTCTTC. Translating gives CASSDSGGLHNEQFF.

This clone showed up just once. The chain couples TRBV19 to TRBJ2-2; 9 bases are shared with TRBD2. The germline CDR1 and CDR2 sequences are LNHDA and SQIVND (reference sequence). V lost 7 bases to trimming and J lost 5 bases; unmatched junction nucleotides: 17. CDR3 length: 18 amino acids. The CDR3 DNA reads as TGTGCCAGTAACCGAATGATTACCGGGACTAGCCGGACCGGGGAGCTGTTTTTT. This translates into CASNRMITGTSRTGELFF.

This clone was detected only a few times. This sequence joins TRBV28 and TRBJ2-6; perhaps TRBD1 as D (5 bases). Germline CDR1 is MDHEN and CDR2 is SYDVKM. The CDR3 runs 17 residues. Deletions cut 6 bases from V and 0 bases from J, with 15 bases between. DNA for the CDR3: TGTGCCAGCAGATCCCGCAGGGATGGCTCTGGGGCCAACGTCCTGACTTTC. Amino acids: CASRSRRDGSGANVLTF.

This clone was counted once. V gene TRBV2 combines with J gene TRBJ2-7; 13 bases agree with TRBD2. Germline loops: CDR1 SNHLY, CDR2 FYNNEI. Trimming took 10 bases from V and 7 from J; bases not matched to a gene: 7. This CDR3 comprises 13 residues. CDR3 amino acids: CATTSGRAREQYF. As DNA, the CDR3 is TGTGCCACAACTAGCGGGAGGGCCCGGGAGCAGTACTTC.

This clone has just one count. The J gene is TRBJ1-1, the V gene TRBV6-5, with 9 bases that match TRBD1. V was clipped by 2 bases and J by 4 bases; unmatched bases: 8. The CDR3 runs to 16 residues. CDR1 and CDR2 (germline): MNHEY, SVGAGI. The DNA for the CDR3 is TGTGCCAGCAGTTACGTCGGACAGGGGTATTCCACTGAAGCTTTCTTT. This codes for CASSYVGQGYSTEAFF.

V gene TRBV19 combines with J gene TRBJ2-3, with 7 nucleotides matching TRBD2. This CDR3 has 17 amino acids. Germline assignment: CDR1 LNHDA and CDR2 SQIVND (reference sequence). Losses at the gene ends were 5 bases for V and 0 bases for J; bases not matched to a gene: 11. CDR3 DNA sequence: TGTGCCAGTAGTCCTCTCATAGCGGGCCGTAGCACAGATACGCAGTATTTT. Translating gives CASSPLIAGRSTDTQYF.

The chain joins TRBV14 to TRBJ2-2; 10 nucleotides align to TRBD1. The germline gives CDR1 SGHDN, CDR2 FVKESK. This CDR3 is 17 amino acids long. Losses at the gene ends were 2 bases for V and 4 bases for J; bases not matched to a gene: 7. The CDR3 DNA is TGTGCCAGCAGCCAACCCCCGGGACAGGGGCTCACCGGGGAGCTGTTTTTT. Protein: CASSQPPGQGLTGELFF.

In its sample, this clone was seen once. The gene calls are TRBV15 and TRBJ2-5; D is perhaps TRBD1 or TRBD2 (7 bases each). The CDR3 loop spans 16 amino acids. CDR1 is LNHNV and CDR2 is YYDKDF in the germline V gene (reference sequence). Trimming took 2 bases from V and 2 from J, leaving 15 bases between them. Here the CDR3 reads CATSRQGGGRQETQYF. In DNA form, the CDR3 reads TGTGCCACCAGCAGACAGGGGGGAGGGAGACAAGAGACCCAGTACTTC.

This chain links TRBV12-5 with TRBJ1-1, with 7 positions matching TRBD1. Germline trimming cut 4 bases from V and 3 bases from J; bases unmatched to any gene: 8. The CDR3 runs to 15 residues. Germline CDR1 is LGHNT and CDR2 is FRNRAP. CDR3 nucleotides: TGTGCTAGTGGTTCCCCAGGAGGGGGCGACACTGAAGCTTTCTTT. Its translation is CASGSPGGGDTEAFF. The full variable domain, in which reference TRBV12-5 and TRBJ1-1 provide the parts outside the CDR3, is DARVTQTPRHKVTEMGQEVTMRCQPILGHNTVFWYRQTMMQGLELLAYFRNRAPLDDSGMPKDRFSAEMPDATLATLKIQPSEPRDSAVYFCASGSPGGGDTEAFFGQGTRLTVV.

The chain employs TRBV25-1 and TRBJ1-4; 10 nucleotides agree with TRBD1. This CDR3 comprises 15 residues. Germline loops: CDR1 MGHDK, CDR2 SYGVNS. The V segment lost 2 bases and the J segment 10 bases; nucleotides outside the gene matches: 7. CDR3 loop: CASSEPGQGGGKLFF. CDR3 DNA sequence: TGTGCCAGCAGTGAACCCGGACAGGGGGGGGGAAAACTGTTTTTT.

V gene TRBV5-4 combines with J gene TRBJ2-5, with 11 bases that match TRBD1. The end of the DNA aligns better with TRBJ2-7, so the J call may be wrong. The germline gives CDR1 SGHNT, CDR2 YYREEE (reference sequence). The CDR3 is made up of 14 amino acids. The CDR3 DNA is TGTGCCAGCAGCGGGGACAGGGGGGATTACGAGCAGTACTTC. This translates into CASSGDRGDYEQYF.

J is TRBJ2-7 and V is TRBV6-1; 8 bases agree with TRBD2. Unmatched junction bases numbered 13, after V lost 3 bases and J lost 0 bases. This CDR3 is 18 amino acids long. Germline loops: CDR1 MNHNS, CDR2 SASEGT. The CDR3 region has the DNA TGTGCCAGCAGTGAGGATGAATCCCGGGGGGGATACTCCTACGAGCAGTACTTC. It specifies CASSEDESRGGYSYEQYF.